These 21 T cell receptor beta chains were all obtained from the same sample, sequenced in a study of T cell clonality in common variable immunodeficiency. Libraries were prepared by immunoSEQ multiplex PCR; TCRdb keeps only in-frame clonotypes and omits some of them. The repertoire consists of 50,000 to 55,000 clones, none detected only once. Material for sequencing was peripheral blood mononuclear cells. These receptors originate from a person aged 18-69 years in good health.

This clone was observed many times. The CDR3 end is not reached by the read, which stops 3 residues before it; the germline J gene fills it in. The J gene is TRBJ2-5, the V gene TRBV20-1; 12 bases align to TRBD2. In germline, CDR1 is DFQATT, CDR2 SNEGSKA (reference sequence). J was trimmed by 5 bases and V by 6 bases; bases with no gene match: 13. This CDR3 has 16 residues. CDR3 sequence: CSASGTSGPSRETQYF. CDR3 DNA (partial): TGCAGTGCATCCGGGACTAGCGGGCCATCCCGGGAGACC.

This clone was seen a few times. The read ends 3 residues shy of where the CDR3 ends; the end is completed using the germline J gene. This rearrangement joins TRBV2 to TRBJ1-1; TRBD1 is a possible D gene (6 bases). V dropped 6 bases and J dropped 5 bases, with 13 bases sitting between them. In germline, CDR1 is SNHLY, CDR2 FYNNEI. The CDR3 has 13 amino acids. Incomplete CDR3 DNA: TGTGCCAGCAGGAATACAGGGAATACTGAA. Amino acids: CASRNTGNTE. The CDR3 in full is CASRNTGNTEAFF.

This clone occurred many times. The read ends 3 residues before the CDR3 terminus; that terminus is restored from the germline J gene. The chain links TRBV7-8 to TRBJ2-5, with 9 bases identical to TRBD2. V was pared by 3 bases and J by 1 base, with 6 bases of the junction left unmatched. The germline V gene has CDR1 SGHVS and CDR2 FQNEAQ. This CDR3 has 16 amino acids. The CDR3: CASSFSSGLAQETQYF. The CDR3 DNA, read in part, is TGTGCCAGCAGCTTTAGCTCGGGACTAGCCCAAGAGACC.

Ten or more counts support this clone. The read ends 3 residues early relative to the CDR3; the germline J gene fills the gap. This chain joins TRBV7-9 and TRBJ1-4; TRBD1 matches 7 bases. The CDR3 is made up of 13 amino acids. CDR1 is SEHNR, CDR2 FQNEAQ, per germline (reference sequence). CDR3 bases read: TGTGCCAGCAGCTTAATGGGACAGCGCCAA. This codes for CASSLMGQRQ. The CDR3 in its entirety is CASSLMGQRQLFF.

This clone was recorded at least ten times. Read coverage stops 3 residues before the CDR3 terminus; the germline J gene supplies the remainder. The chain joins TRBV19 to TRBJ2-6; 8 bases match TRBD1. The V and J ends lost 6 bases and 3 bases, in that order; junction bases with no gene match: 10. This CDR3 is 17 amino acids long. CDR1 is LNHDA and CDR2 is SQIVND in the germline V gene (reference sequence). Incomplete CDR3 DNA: TGTGCCAGTAGCCGGACAGGGCGACCTAATGGGGCCAACGTC. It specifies CASSRTGRPNGANV. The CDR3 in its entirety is CASSRTGRPNGANVLTF.

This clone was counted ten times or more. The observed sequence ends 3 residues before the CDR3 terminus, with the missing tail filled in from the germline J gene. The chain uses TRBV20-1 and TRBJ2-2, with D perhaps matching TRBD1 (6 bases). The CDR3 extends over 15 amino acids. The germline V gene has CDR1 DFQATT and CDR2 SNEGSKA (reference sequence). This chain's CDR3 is CSARPPGAGANVLFF. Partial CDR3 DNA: TGCAGTGCTAGACCCCCAGGGGCTGGGGCCAACGTG.

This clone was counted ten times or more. The CDR3 protein is CASSPGQGAPGANVLTF. CDR3 bases read: TGTGCCAGCAGCCCCGGACAGGGGGCGCCAGGGGCCAACGTC. V is TRBV16 and J is TRBJ2-6; TRBD1 agrees at 11 bases. The read gets to within 3 residues of the CDR3 end, and the germline J gene fills in the rest. Per germline, CDR1 KGHSY and CDR2 FQNENV. The CDR3 is made up of 17 amino acids. Trimming cost V 4 bases and J 4 bases; bases outside gene matches: 6.

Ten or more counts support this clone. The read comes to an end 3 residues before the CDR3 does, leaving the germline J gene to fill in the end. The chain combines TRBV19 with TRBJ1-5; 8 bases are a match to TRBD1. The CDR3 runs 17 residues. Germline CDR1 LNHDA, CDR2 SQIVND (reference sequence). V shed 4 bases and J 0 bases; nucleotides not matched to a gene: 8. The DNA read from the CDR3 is TGTGCCAGTAGTAAGGGACAGGCGATCTATAGCAATCAGCCC. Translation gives CASSKGQAIYSNQP. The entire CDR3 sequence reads CASSKGQAIYSNQPQHF. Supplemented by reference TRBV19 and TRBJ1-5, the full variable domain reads DGGITQSPKYLFRKEGQNVTLSCEQNLNHDAMYWYRQDPGQGLRLIYYSQIVNDFQKGDIAEGYSVSREKKESFPLTVTSAQKNPTAFYLCASSKGQAIYSNQPQHFGDGTRLSIL.

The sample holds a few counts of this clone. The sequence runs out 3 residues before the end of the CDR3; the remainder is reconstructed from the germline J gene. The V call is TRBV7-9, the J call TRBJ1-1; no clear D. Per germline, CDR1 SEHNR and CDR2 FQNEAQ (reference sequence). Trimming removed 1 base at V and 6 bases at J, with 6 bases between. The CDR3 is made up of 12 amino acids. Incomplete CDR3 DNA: TGTGCCAGCAGCTTAGGACTGTCTGAA. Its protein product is CASSLGLSE. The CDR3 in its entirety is CASSLGLSEAFF.

Partial CDR3 DNA: TGTGCCAGTAGTACAGACAGGGTGGAGAGTTCCGAC. Translation: CASSTDRVESSD. The whole CDR3 reads CASSTDRVESSDYTF. The rearrangement links TRBV19 to TRBJ1-2, with 7 bases matching TRBD1. With the read ending 3 residues before the CDR3 end, the germline J gene is used to fill in that end. Germline V lookup: CDR1 LNHDA, CDR2 SQIVND (reference sequence). This CDR3 has 15 amino acids.

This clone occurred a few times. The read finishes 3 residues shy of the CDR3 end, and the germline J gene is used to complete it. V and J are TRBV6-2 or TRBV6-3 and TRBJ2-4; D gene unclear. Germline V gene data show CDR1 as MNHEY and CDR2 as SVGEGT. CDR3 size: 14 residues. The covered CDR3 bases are TGTGCCACCGTACCAGGAAACCCGACCGATGGT. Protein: CATVPGNPTDG. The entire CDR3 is CATVPGNPTDGQYF.

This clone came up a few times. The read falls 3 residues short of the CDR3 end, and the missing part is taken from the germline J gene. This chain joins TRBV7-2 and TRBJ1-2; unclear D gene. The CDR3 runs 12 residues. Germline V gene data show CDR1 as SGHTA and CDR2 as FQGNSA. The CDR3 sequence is CASSAAENDYTF. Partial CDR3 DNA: TGTGCCAGCAGCGCAGCGGAAAATGAC.

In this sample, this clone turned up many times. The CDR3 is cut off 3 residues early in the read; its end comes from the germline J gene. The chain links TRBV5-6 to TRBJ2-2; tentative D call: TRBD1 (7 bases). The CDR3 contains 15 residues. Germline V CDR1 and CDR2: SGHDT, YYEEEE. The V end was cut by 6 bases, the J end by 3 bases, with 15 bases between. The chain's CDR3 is CASTRGTAYTGELFF. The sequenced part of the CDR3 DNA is TGTGCCAGCACCCGGGGGACAGCTTACACCGGGGAG.

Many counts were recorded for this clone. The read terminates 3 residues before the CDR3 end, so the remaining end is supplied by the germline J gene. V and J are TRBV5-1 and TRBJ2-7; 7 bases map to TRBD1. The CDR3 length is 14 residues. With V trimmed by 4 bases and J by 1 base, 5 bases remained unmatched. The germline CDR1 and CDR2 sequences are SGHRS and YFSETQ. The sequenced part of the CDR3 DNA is TGCGCCAGCAGCGCCGGGACAGAGTCCTACGAG. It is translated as CASSAGTESYE. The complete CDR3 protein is CASSAGTESYEQYF.

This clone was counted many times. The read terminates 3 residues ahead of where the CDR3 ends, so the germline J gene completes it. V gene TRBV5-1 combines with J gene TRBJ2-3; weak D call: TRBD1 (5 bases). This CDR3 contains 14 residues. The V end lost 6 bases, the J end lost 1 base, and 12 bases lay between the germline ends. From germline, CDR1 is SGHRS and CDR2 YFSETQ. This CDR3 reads CASTNTGGTDTQYF. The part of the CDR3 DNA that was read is TGCGCCAGCACGAATACAGGAGGCACAGATACG. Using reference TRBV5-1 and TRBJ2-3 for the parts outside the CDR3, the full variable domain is KAGVTQTPRYLIKTRGQQVTLSCSPISGHRSVSWYQQTPGQGLQFLFEYFSETQRNKGNFPGRFSGRQFSNSRSEMNVSTLELGDSALYLCASTNTGGTDTQYFGPGTRLTVL.

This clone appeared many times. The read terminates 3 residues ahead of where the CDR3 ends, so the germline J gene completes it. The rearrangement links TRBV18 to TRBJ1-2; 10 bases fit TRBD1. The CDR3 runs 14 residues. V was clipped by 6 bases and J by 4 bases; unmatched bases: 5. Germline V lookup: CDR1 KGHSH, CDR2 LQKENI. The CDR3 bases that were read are TGTGCCAGCTCCCAGGACAGGGGGAGCTATGGC. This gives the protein CASSQDRGSYG. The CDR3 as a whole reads CASSQDRGSYGYTF.

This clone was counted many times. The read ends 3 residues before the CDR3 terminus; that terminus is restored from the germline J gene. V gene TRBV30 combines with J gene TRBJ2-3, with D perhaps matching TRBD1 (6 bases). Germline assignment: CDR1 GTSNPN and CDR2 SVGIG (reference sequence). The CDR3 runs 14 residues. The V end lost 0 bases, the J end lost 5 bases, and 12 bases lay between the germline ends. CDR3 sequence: CAWSVPGAEDTQYF. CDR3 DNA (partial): TGTGCCTGGAGTGTACCAGGGGCGGAAGATACG.

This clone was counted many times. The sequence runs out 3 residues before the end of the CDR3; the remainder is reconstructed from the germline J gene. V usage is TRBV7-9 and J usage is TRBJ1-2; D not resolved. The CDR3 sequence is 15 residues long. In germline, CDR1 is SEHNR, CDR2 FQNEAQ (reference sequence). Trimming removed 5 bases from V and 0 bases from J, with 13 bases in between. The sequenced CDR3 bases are TGTGCCAGCAGCATCCCGGGTGGATCTAACTATGGC. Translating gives CASSIPGGSNYG. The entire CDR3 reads CASSIPGGSNYGYTF.

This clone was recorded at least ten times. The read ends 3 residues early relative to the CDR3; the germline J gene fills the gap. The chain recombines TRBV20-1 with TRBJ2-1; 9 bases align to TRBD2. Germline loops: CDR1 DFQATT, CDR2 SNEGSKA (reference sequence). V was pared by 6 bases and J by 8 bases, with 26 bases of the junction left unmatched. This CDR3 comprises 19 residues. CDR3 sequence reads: CSAGRRAGGPFMTIDEQFF. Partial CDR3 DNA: TGCAGTGCGGGGCGGAGGGCGGGGGGGCCTTTCATGACAATCGATGAG.

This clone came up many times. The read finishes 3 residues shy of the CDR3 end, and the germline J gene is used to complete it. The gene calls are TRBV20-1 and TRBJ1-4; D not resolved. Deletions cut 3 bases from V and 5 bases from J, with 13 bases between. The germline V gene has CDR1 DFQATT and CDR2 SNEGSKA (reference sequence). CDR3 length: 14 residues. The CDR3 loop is CSARIHKSNEKLFF. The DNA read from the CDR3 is TGCAGTGCTAGGATCCACAAGTCAAATGAAAAA.

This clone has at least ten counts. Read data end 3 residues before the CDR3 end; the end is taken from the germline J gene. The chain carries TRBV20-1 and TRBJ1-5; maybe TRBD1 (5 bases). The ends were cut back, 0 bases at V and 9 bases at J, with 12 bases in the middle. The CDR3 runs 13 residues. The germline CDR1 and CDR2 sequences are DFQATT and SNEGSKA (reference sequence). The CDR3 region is CSARDLSQGPQHF. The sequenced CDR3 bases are TGCAGTGCTAGAGATCTGTCCCAGGGGCCC.